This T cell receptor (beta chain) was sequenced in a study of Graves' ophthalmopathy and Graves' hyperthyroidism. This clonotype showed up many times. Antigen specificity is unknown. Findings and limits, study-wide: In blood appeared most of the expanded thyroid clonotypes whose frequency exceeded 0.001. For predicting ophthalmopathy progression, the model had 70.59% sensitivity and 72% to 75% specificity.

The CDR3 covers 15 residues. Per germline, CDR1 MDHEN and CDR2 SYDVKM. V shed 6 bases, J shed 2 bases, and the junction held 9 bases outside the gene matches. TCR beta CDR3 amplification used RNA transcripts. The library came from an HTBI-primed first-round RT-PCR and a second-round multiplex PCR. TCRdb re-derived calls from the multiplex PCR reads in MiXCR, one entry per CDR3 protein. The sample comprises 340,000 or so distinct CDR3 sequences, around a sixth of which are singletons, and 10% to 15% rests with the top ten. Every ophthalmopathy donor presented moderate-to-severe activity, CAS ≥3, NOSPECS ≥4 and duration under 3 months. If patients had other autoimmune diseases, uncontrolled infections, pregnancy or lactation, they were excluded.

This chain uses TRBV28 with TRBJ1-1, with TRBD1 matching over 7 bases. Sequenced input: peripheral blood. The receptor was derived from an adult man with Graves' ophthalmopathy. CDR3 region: CASSLGQELNTEAFF. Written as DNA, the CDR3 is TGTGCCAGCAGCCTAGGACAGGAGCTTAACACTGAAGCTTTCTTT.